Below, one T cell receptor (beta chain) is given with its context. Then a second PCR, running roughly 7 to 11 cycles, was carried out with a sample-barcoded 5' primer and a J-beta primer mix. MiXCR was run by TCRdb on the 5' RACE reads, yielding one entry per CDR3 protein. The sample has 650,000 to 700,000 distinct CDR3 sequences, 40% to 65% seen once. This entry comes from a study of blood T cells in healthy people across ages. This TCR was sampled from a woman of 80 years or more in good health. Sequencing used blood.

The CDR3 here is CASSSPVPTGGEDQPQHF. The CDR3 coding sequence is TGTGCCAGCAGTTCCCCCGTCCCTACAGGGGGCGAGGATCAGCCCCAGCATTTT. V usage is TRBV28 and J usage is TRBJ1-5; 9 bases fit TRBD1. The CDR3 loop spans 18 amino acids. Trimming took 4 bases from V and 5 from J; bases not matched to a gene: 15. Germline-derived CDR1 and CDR2 are MDHEN and SYDVKM.